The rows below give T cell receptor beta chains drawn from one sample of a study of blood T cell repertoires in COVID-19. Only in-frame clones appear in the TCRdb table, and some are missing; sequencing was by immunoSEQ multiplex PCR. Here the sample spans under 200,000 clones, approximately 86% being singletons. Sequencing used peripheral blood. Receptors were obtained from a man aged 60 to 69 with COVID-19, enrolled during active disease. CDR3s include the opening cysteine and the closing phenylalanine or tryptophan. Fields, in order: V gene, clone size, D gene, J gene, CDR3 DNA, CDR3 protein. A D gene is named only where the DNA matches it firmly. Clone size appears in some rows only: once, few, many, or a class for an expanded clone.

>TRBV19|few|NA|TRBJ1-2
TGTGCCAGTATAGACGGCGGTGCGAAAGGCTACACCTTC
CASIDGGAKGYTF
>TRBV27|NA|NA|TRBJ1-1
TGTGCCAGTAGGTCGCGGCTCCTCACTGAAGCTTTCTTT
CASRSRLLTEAFF
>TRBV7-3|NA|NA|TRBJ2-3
TGTGCCAGCAGCTTACGGGGGATTGACACAGATACGCAGTATTTT
CASSLRGIDTDTQYF
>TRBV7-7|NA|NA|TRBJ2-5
TGTGCTAGCAGCTTAGTCCCCCAGGAGACCCAGTACTTC
CASSLVPQETQYF
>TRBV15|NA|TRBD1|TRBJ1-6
TGTGCCACCAGCAGGTCTTTACAGGGGAGCATTGATTCACCCCTCCACTTT
CATSRSLQGSIDSPLHF
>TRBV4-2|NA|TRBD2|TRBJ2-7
TGTGCCAGCAGCCGAGGGACAGGGGGGACTAGCGGGGTCCGGGAGCAGTACTTC
CASSRGTGGTSGVREQYF
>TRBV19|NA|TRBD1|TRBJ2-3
TGTGCCAGCCGCGACAGGGGACCCAGCACAGATACGCAGTATTTT
CASRDRGPSTDTQYF
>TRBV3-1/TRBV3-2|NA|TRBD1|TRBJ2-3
TGTGCCAGCAGCCAAGATCCGGGACAGGGATTAGATACGCAGTATTTT
CASSQDPGQGLDTQYF
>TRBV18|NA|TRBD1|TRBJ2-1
TGTGCCAGCTCACCATTTCCGAAGACAGGGACCTCAGGAAAGTACAATGAGCAGTTCTTC
CASSPFPKTGTSGKYNEQFF
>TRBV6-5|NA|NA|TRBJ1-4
TGTGCCAGCAGTAGACGAGGGGAGGGTGAAAAACTGTTTTTT
CASSRRGEGEKLFF
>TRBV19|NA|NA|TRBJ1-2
TGTGCCAGTAGTGATGACGGGACACCCTATGGCTACACCTTT
CASSDDGTPYGYTF
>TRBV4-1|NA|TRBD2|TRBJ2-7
TGCGCCAGCAGCCAAACTCTACAACTAGCGCGCCACTCCTACGAGCAGTACTTC
CASSQTLQLARHSYEQYF
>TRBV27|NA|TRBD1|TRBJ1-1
TGTGCCAGCAGTCCGCACCCTTACAGGGGCACTGAAGCTTTCTTT
CASSPHPYRGTEAFF
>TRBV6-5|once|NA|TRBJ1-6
TGTGCCAGCAGTTTGGACAGCCCTGGGGGTAATTCACCCCTCCACTTT
CASSLDSPGGNSPLHF
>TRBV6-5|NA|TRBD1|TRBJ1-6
TGTGCCAGCAGTTACTCGGGACAGGGTAATTCACCCCTCCACTTT
CASSYSGQGNSPLHF
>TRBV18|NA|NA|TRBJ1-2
TGTGCCAGCTCACCACCGACCGGGGTCTATGGCTACACCTTC
CASSPPTGVYGYTF
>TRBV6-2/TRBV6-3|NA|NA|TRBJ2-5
TGTGCCAGCAGTTTGAACAGGGGAAGAGGGACTCAAGAGACCCAGTACTTC
CASSLNRGRGTQETQYF
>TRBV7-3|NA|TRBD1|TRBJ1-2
TGTGCCAGCAGCCGCCGACAGGGTCAAGGCTACACCTTC
CASSRRQGQGYTF
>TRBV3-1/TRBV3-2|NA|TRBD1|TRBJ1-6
TGTGCCAGCAGCTATACAGGGGGAACACCCCTCCACTTT
CASSYTGGTPLHF
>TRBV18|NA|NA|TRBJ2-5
TGTGCCAGCTCACCACAGGCACAGGGAGAGACCCAGTACTTC
CASSPQAQGETQYF
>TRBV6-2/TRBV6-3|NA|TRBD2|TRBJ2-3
TGTGCCAGCAGCAAACTAGCGGGAGTGGGGACGCAGTATTTT
CASSKLAGVGTQYF
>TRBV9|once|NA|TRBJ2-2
TGTGCCAGCACCCCAGGGCCGAACACCGGGGAGCTGTTTTTT
CASTPGPNTGELFF
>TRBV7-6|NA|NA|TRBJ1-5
TGTGCCAGCAGCCCCGGTTTCAGCAATCAGCCCCAGCATTTT
CASSPGFSNQPQHF
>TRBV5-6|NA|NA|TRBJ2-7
TGTGCCAGCAGCCCTACAGGGATGAAGGACTACGAGCAGTACTTC
CASSPTGMKDYEQYF
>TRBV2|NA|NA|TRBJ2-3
TGTGCCAGCAGTGAAGGGGGACTGAGCACAGATACGCAGTATTTT
CASSEGGLSTDTQYF
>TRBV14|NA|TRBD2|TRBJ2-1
TGTGCCAGCAGCCACCGGACTAGCGGAGTTGCTCGAAATGAGCAGTTCTTC
CASSHRTSGVARNEQFF
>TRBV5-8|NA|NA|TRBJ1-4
TGTGCCAGCAGTCCCTCCTCAGGGACTAATGAAAAACTGTTTTTT
CASSPSSGTNEKLFF
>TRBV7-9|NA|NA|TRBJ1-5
TGTGCCAGCAGCCAAGACTATCAGCCCCAGCATTTT
CASSQDYQPQHF
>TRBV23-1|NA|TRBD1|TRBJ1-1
TGCGCCAGCAGCCCGGACAGGGTGGAACTTAACACTGAAGCTTTCTTT
CASSPDRVELNTEAFF
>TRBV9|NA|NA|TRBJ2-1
TGTGCCAGCAGCCCAGACTCAGGGGTATCCTACAATGAGCAGTTCTTC
CASSPDSGVSYNEQFF
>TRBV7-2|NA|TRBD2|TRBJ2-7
TGTGCCAGCAGCTCCTACGGGGGGTACTACGAGCAGTACTTC
CASSSYGGYYEQYF